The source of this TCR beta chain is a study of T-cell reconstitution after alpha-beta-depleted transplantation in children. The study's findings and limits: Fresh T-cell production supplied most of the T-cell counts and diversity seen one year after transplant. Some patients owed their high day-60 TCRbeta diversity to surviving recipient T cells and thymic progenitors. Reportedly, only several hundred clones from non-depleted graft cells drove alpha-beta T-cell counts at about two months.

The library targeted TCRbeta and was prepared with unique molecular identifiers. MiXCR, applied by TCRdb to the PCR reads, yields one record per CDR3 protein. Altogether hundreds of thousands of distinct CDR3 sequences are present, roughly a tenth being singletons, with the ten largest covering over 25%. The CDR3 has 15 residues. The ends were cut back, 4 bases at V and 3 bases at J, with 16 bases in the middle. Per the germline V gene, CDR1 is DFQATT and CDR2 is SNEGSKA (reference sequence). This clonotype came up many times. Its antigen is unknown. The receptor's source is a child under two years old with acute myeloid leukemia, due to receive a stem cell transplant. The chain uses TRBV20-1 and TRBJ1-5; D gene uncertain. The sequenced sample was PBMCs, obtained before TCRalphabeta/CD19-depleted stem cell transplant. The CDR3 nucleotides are TGCAGTGCTATGGACGTACGGGATCCCAATCAGCCCCAGCATTTT. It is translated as CSAMDVRDPNQPQHF.